The next 21 T cell receptor beta chains were all read from a single sample in a study. MiXCR, run by TCRdb on the RT-PCR reads, gives a single entry per CDR3 protein. This table has about 700,000 distinct CDR3 sequences, approximately 15% appearing once. Sequencing was carried out using memory CD4+ T cells from blood. Every receptor here comes from a female donor in good health, serving as a healthy control.

The V gene is TRBV9, the J gene TRBJ2-1; D is possibly TRBD2 (6 bases). The V end lost 0 bases, the J end lost 5 bases, and 9 bases lay between the germline ends. CDR1 is SGDLS, CDR2 YYNGEE, per germline. The CDR3 extends over 14 amino acids. CDR3 sequence reads: CASSVGRGNNEQFF. Here the CDR3 DNA reads TGTGCCAGCAGCGTAGGACGGGGGAACAATGAGCAGTTCTTC.

The chain employs TRBV19 and TRBJ2-7; 7 bases fit TRBD2. In germline, CDR1 is LNHDA, CDR2 SQIVND (reference sequence). The length of the CDR3 is 13 residues. J lost 3 bases, V lost 6 bases, and 5 bases had no gene match. CDR3 sequence (DNA): TGTGCCAGTAGACCTCCTAGCGGCTACGAGCAGTACTTC. Protein sequence: CASRPPSGYEQYF.

This clonotype was counted between two and nine times. The chain employs TRBV6-6 and TRBJ2-1, with a possible D match to TRBD1 (5 bases). The CDR3 spans 13 residues. Germline assignment: CDR1 MNHNY and CDR2 SVGAGI (reference sequence). Deletions cut 8 bases from V and 4 bases from J, with 12 bases between. In DNA, the CDR3 is TGTGCCAGCGGCCTAGACAGTTACAATGAGCAGTTCTTC. It specifies CASGLDSYNEQFF.

This clonotype was counted at least ten times. The chain uses TRBV6-5 and TRBJ1-1; D uncertain. V lost 5 bases, J lost 1 base, and 17 bases lay in between. CDR1 is MNHEY and CDR2 is SVGAGI in the germline V gene. This CDR3 has 16 residues. CDR3 nucleotides: TGTGCCAGCAGTCCCTCAGGCGACTTAAAGAACACTGAAGCTTTCTTT. Translated: CASSPSGDLKNTEAFF.

Comment on this clonotype: A read error may produce the germline difference seen at one junction end. The genes are TRBV27 and TRBJ1-6; D ambiguous. From germline, CDR1 is MNHEY and CDR2 SMNVEV (reference sequence). The CDR3 is 14 residues long. CDR3 nucleotide sequence: TGTGCCAGCACTTTAACCTCCTATAATTCACCCCTCCACTTT. This sequence encodes CASTLTSYNSPLHF.

This clonotype was seen more than once but under ten times. The rearrangement joins TRBV7-2 to TRBJ1-2, with 8 bases matching TRBD1. Germline V gives CDR1 SGHTA, CDR2 FQGNSA. After removal of 1 base from V and 10 bases from J, the junction contained 5 bases not matched to a gene. The CDR3 is 13 amino acids. The CDR3 region is CASSLGTGTTYTF. The CDR3 bases are TGTGCCAGCAGCTTAGGGACAGGGACAACCTACACCTTC.

This clonotype was seen ten or more times. V and J are TRBV6-5 and TRBJ1-2; 7 bases line up with TRBD1. The CDR3 contains 13 residues. Germline lookup yields CDR1 MNHEY and CDR2 SVGAGI. Trimming at V came to 6 bases and at J to 4 bases, leaving 5 bases not matched to a gene. The DNA of the CDR3 is TGTGCCAGCAGCCTCCCAGGGGGCTATGGCTACACCTTC. It is translated as CASSLPGGYGYTF.

At least ten counts were recorded for this clonotype. V is TRBV5-1 and J is TRBJ2-7; D ambiguous. The V end was cut by 5 bases, the J end by 4 bases, with 19 bases between. The CDR3 has 15 amino acids. Per germline, CDR1 SGHRS and CDR2 YFSETQ. CDR3 DNA sequence: TGCGCCAGCAGTTGGATTGACCGGGCCGATTACGAGCAGTACTTC. Its protein is CASSWIDRADYEQYF.

This clonotype was seen a few times. The J gene is TRBJ1-2, the V gene TRBV9; 8 bases are a match to TRBD1. Germline CDR1 reads SGDLS; CDR2 reads YYNGEE. The ends lost 3 bases at V and 0 bases at J; junction bases unmatched: 4. The CDR3 totals 15 residues. CDR3 loop: CASSGSRGPNYGYTF. The CDR3 region has the DNA TGTGCCAGCAGCGGAAGCAGGGGGCCTAACTATGGCTACACCTTC.

This clonotype was seen a few times. The rearrangement joins TRBV20-1 to TRBJ2-7; 11 positions match TRBD2. CDR3 length: 15 amino acids. V lost 5 bases and J lost 1; bases outside the gene matches: 7. Germline V CDR1 and CDR2: DFQATT, SNEGSKA (reference sequence). The CDR3 spells CSAPLRLAGSYEQYF. The CDR3 DNA is TGCAGTGCTCCCCTGAGACTAGCGGGATCCTACGAGCAGTACTTC.

The table lists this clonotype with a few counts. The chain combines TRBV28 with TRBJ1-5, with TRBD1 matching over 9 bases. Unmatched junction bases numbered 8, after V lost 8 bases and J lost 6 bases. Germline loops: CDR1 MDHEN, CDR2 SYDVKM. The CDR3 consists of 14 residues. This CDR3 reads CASLLRTGAQPQHF. CDR3 bases: TGTGCCAGCCTACTAAGGACAGGGGCTCAGCCCCAGCATTTT.

The sample holds many counts of this clonotype. The DNA of the CDR3 is TGTGCCACCAGCAGAGTGGTAAGCGACAATGAGCAGTTCTTC. Its translation: CATSRVVSDNEQFF. V and J are TRBV15 and TRBJ2-1; no definite D call. V was cut by 1 base and J by 5 bases, with 9 bases left in between. The CDR3 has 14 residues. CDR1 is LNHNV, CDR2 YYDKDF, per germline (reference sequence).

The V call is TRBV6-1, the J call TRBJ2-1, with 14 bases matching TRBD2. Germline CDR1 MNHNS, CDR2 SASEGT. CDR3 length: 16 residues. J gave up 6 bases and V 6 bases, and 7 bases lay outside the gene matches. This chain's CDR3 is CASRSLGLAGVNEQFF. The CDR3 DNA reads as TGTGCCAGCAGGTCCCTGGGACTAGCGGGAGTCAATGAGCAGTTCTTC.

The rearrangement uses TRBV3-1 and TRBJ2-3, with TRBD2 identical over 7 bases. The CDR3 length is 15 residues. V lost 3 bases to trimming and J lost 1 base; unmatched junction nucleotides: 4. Germline V lookup: CDR1 LGHDT, CDR2 YNNKEL (reference sequence). The CDR3 protein is CASSQPSGRTDTQYF. DNA for the CDR3: TGTGCCAGCAGCCAGCCTAGCGGCCGCACAGATACGCAGTATTTT.

This clonotype has a handful of counts. V and J are TRBV29-1 and TRBJ1-1, with D possibly being TRBD1 (5 bases). Trimming cost V 1 base and J 1 base, with 10 bases left between them. Germline CDR1 reads SQVTM; CDR2 reads ANQGSEA. This CDR3 has 14 residues. The CDR3 reads CSVEAGPTNTEAFF. CDR3 DNA: TGCAGCGTTGAAGCGGGACCGACGAACACTGAAGCTTTCTTT. The variable domain in full, with the rest retrieved from reference TRBV29-1 and TRBJ1-1, is SAVISQKPSRDICQRGTSLTIQCQVDSQVTMMFWYRQQPGQSLTLIATANQGSEATYESGFVIDKFPISRPNLTFSTLTVSNMSPEDSSIYLCSVEAGPTNTEAFFGQGTRLTVV.

The rearrangement joins TRBV20-1 to TRBJ1-3; a possible D gene is TRBD1 (5 bases). V was shortened by 7 bases and J by 3 bases, with 13 bases between the two germline ends. The CDR3 length is 13 residues. The germline gives CDR1 DFQATT, CDR2 SNEGSKA (reference sequence). This CDR3 is CSEKGELGNTIYF. For the CDR3, the DNA is TGCAGTGAAAAAGGGGAACTTGGAAACACCATATATTTT.

The chain carries TRBV5-1 and TRBJ1-4; D call uncertain. Deletions cut 4 bases from V and 5 bases from J, with 12 bases between. This CDR3 comprises 14 residues. Germline V lookup: CDR1 SGHRS, CDR2 YFSETQ. Here the CDR3 reads CASSPGRANEKLFF. The CDR3, as DNA: TGCGCCAGCAGCCCCGGACGGGCGAATGAAAAACTGTTTTTT.

This clonotype was detected many times. The V gene is TRBV20-1, the J gene TRBJ1-5; weak D call: TRBD1 (5 bases). Between the trimmed V and J ends, which lost 5 bases and 3 bases, there was a span of 11 bases. The CDR3 is made up of 13 amino acids. Germline values: CDR1 DFQATT, CDR2 SNEGSKA (reference sequence). The CDR3 sequence is CSAPDSFNQPQHF. Here the CDR3 DNA reads TGCAGTGCTCCCGACAGTTTCAATCAGCCCCAGCATTTT.

The chain combines TRBV14 with TRBJ1-2; D possibly corresponds to TRBD1 (5 bases). Per germline, CDR1 SGHDN and CDR2 FVKESK. The CDR3 consists of 18 residues. The germline V and J ends were trimmed by 4 bases and 0 bases, with 21 bases remaining between them. CDR3 in amino acids: CASSREATVWQANYGYTF. Here the CDR3 DNA reads TGTGCCAGCAGCCGGGAGGCGACAGTATGGCAAGCTAACTATGGCTACACCTTC.

This clonotype was picked up many times. V and J are TRBV12-3 or TRBV12-4 and TRBJ1-6, with D tentatively TRBD1 (5 bases). The CDR3 has 14 residues. With 6 bases removed from V and 7 bases from J, the gap between germline ends came to 13 bases. Written as DNA, the CDR3 is TGTGCCAGCAGGCCCAGGGAAGAAAATTCACCCCTCCACTTT. Its translation: CASRPREENSPLHF.

The chain employs TRBV12-5 and TRBJ1-5, with D unresolved. The V end lost 5 bases, the J end lost 9 bases, and 11 bases lay between the germline ends. This CDR3 comprises 12 residues. Germline V CDR1 and CDR2: LGHNT, FRNRAP. Here the CDR3 DNA reads TGTGCTAGTGGTGCTCCTGGGTGGCCCCAGCATTTT. Encoded protein: CASGAPGWPQHF.